The clone carrying this T cell receptor (beta chain) occurred a few times. This entry belongs to a study of PD-L1 blockade in urothelial cancer. The wider study: Patients' histories included 0 to 3 prior chemotherapy regimens.

This CDR3 region has 14 residues. Germline V gene sequence: CDR1 MNHEY, CDR2 SMNVEV (reference sequence). Germline trimming cut 5 bases from V and 9 bases from J; bases unmatched to any gene: 4. Method: immunoSEQ multiplex PCR; TCRdb's copy keeps in-frame clones and lacks some. The sample includes 45,000 or so clones, roughly 86% seen only once; the top ten take about 3.3%. This sequence was found in a man between 65 and 85 years old with urothelial cancer. The chain combines TRBV27 with TRBJ2-1; 13 bases match TRBD2. The starting material was PBMCs, obtained around atezolizumab (anti-PD-L1) treatment. CDR3 sequence reads: CASSVGLAGTEQFF. CDR3 DNA: TGTGCCAGCAGTGTGGGACTAGCGGGAACTGAGCAGTTCTTC.